The 14 T cell receptor beta chains below come from one sample, sequenced in a study of T cells in Graves' hyperthyroidism and ophthalmopathy. Using RNA transcripts as the source, TCR beta CDR3 regions were amplified. Carried out on the TCR CDR3, a first-round RT-PCR used the HTBI primer set. TCRdb re-derived calls from the multiplex PCR reads in MiXCR, one entry per CDR3 protein. The table shows hundreds of thousands of distinct CDR3 sequences, with about a sixth occurring only once. The sequenced material came from blood. The receptors shown here come from a woman aged 18-35 years with Graves' hyperthyroidism.

CDR3 sequence (DNA): TGTGCCAGCAGGGGGGTTTCGAACACTGAAGCTTTCTTT. Protein sequence: CASRGVSNTEAFF. V usage is TRBV27 and J usage is TRBJ1-1, with a tentative D call TRBD1 (5 bases). The CDR3 sequence is 13 residues long. Trimming cost V 6 bases and J 1 base, with 9 bases left between them. The germline V gene has CDR1 MNHEY and CDR2 SMNVEV (reference sequence).

There are a few counts of this clonotype. This chain connects TRBV4-1 to TRBJ1-2; the D gene is possibly TRBD1 (5 bases). The length of the CDR3 is 12 residues. Germline assignment: CDR1 MGHRA and CDR2 YSYEKL. V was cut by 4 bases and J by 10 bases, with 13 bases left in between. CDR3 loop: CASSPLGGDYTF. CDR3 nucleotides: TGCGCCAGCAGCCCCCTTGGGGGTGACTACACCTTC.

This clonotype turned up a few times. The chain combines TRBV5-5 with TRBJ1-2; unclear D gene. Germline CDR1 is SGHKS and CDR2 is YYEKEE (reference sequence). The CDR3 covers 11 residues. V lost 4 bases to trimming and J lost 7 bases, with 8 bases between them. The CDR3 loop is CASSHQVGYTF. Written as DNA, the CDR3 is TGTGCCAGCAGCCACCAGGTTGGCTACACCTTC.

The chain carries TRBV7-9 and TRBJ1-4; D gene uncertain. Germline V gives CDR1 SEHNR, CDR2 FQNEAQ (reference sequence). There are 14 residues in the CDR3. Trimming left V 5 bases short and J 1 base short, with 8 bases between. Here the CDR3 DNA reads TGTGCCAGCAGCCGGTTCGGAACTAATGAAAAACTGTTTTTT. Translation: CASSRFGTNEKLFF.

The J gene is TRBJ2-7, the V gene TRBV4-3; D may be TRBD1 (8 bases). The germline CDR1 and CDR2 sequences are LGHNA and YSLEER. This CDR3 has 18 amino acids. V lost 4 bases to trimming and J lost 3 bases, with 25 bases between them. The CDR3 is CASSPFFQGASGGYEQYF. In DNA form, the CDR3 reads TGCGCCAGCAGCCCGTTTTTCCAGGGGGCTTCGGGAGGCTACGAGCAGTACTTC.

This clonotype was observed a few times. V and J are TRBV6-1 and TRBJ2-4; D gene unclear. V lost 5 bases and J 7 bases, leaving 12 bases between the germline ends. This CDR3 is built from 13 residues. Germline V CDR1 and CDR2: MNHNS, SASEGT. The CDR3 protein is CASSPVGRNIQYF. CDR3 nucleotide sequence: TGTGCCAGCAGTCCCGTGGGCAGGAACATTCAGTACTTC.

This chain uses TRBV6-2 or TRBV6-3 with TRBJ2-1; possibly TRBD2 for D (6 bases). The germline V and J ends were trimmed by 5 bases and 4 bases, with 12 bases remaining between them. CDR3 size: 14 residues. Germline V gives CDR1 MNHEY, CDR2 SVGEGT. In nucleotides, the CDR3 is TGTGCCAGCAGTCGGCGGGGTGGGTACAATGAGCAGTTCTTC. Translating gives CASSRRGGYNEQFF.

In its sample, this clonotype was seen many times. J is TRBJ2-7 and V is TRBV5-1; 10 bases are a match to TRBD1. Germline CDR1 is SGHRS and CDR2 is YFSETQ. CDR3 length: 13 amino acids. Trimming cost V 6 bases and J 7 bases; bases outside gene matches: 7. DNA for the CDR3: TGCGCCAGCACACCGGGACAGGGGTGGGAGCAGTACTTC. It encodes CASTPGQGWEQYF.

In its sample, this clonotype was seen a few times. Being one base from a much bigger clone, this may be a read error. The chain employs TRBV6-1 and TRBJ2-7; D unclear. The CDR3 is 11 amino acids. Germline-derived CDR1 and CDR2 are MNHNS and SASEGT. V lost 2 bases to trimming and J lost 4 bases, with 3 bases between them. CDR3 bases: TGTGCCAGCAGTGAATGGTACGAGCAGTACTTC. Its translation is CASSEWYEQYF.

This clonotype was seen only a few times. This chain links TRBV29-1 with TRBJ2-1; D is undetermined. Germline V gives CDR1 SQVTM, CDR2 ANQGSEA. This CDR3 comprises 10 residues. The V gene lost 6 bases and the J gene lost 5 bases, with 5 bases spanning the gap. The CDR3 DNA follows: TGCAGCGTATCCCACAATGAGCAGTTCTTC. This translates into CSVSHNEQFF.

Many counts were recorded for this clonotype. This rearrangement joins TRBV6-1 to TRBJ1-5; D is possibly TRBD1 (5 bases). Germline V gene lookup returns CDR1 MNHNS and CDR2 SASEGT. V lost 6 bases and J lost 1, with 16 bases in between. CDR3 length: 16 residues. The CDR3, as DNA: TGTGCCAGCAGCCCTTGGGGGGGTTCCAGCAATCAGCCCCAGCATTTT. Its protein is CASSPWGGSSNQPQHF.

This clonotype has at least ten counts. The CDR3 reads CSAVTSGYEQYF. The CDR3 DNA sequence: TGCAGTGCTGTGACTAGCGGCTACGAGCAGTACTTC. The chain recombines TRBV20-1 with TRBJ2-7; 9 bases align to TRBD2. Per the germline V gene, CDR1 is DFQATT and CDR2 is SNEGSKA (reference sequence). The length of the CDR3 is 12 residues. The V gene end was trimmed by 5 bases and the J gene end by 3 bases; junction bases not matched to a gene: 2.

J is TRBJ2-2 and V is TRBV12-3 or TRBV12-4; D possibly corresponds to TRBD1 (5 bases). V was pared by 5 bases and J by 1 base, with 11 bases between. CDR3 length: 15 amino acids. The CDR3 is CASSDDRLNTGELFF. The CDR3 DNA follows: TGTGCCAGCAGTGACGACAGACTGAACACCGGGGAGCTGTTTTTT.

This clonotype was seen many times. The chain recombines TRBV20-1 with TRBJ2-7; no firm D call. Germline CDR1 is DFQATT and CDR2 is SNEGSKA (reference sequence). V was cut by 2 bases and J by 0 bases, with 5 bases left in between. This CDR3 has 12 residues. In DNA, the CDR3 is TGCAGTGCTAGAAAGGGCTCCTACGAGCAGTACTTC. Amino acids: CSARKGSYEQYF.